This TCR beta chain was observed in a study of T cells in localized non-small cell lung cancer. The study, taken as a whole, reports: A single tumor region was sequenced, leaving heterogeneity possible.

V was clipped by 4 bases and J by 4 bases, with 14 bases between them. Per germline, CDR1 SGDLS and CDR2 YYNGEE. The CDR3 consists of 14 residues. With regard to this clone: Its antigen is not identified.

Profiled with immunoSEQ multiplex PCR; TCRdb holds only in-frame clones, not every one. The table shows about 30,000 clones, with about 90% occurring only once. The sequenced sample was PBMCs, obtained before any cancer treatment. V usage is TRBV9 and J usage is TRBJ1-2; D gene ambiguous. This clonotype was sampled from a man aged 40-75 years with stage II lung adenocarcinoma. As DNA, the CDR3 is TGTGCCAGCAGCCCCTTCCGGGTAACCTATGGCTACACCTTC. This encodes CASSPFRVTYGYTF.